The 6 T cell receptor beta chains in this list originate from one sample, sequenced in a study of blood T cell repertoires in COVID-19. The method was immunoSEQ multiplex PCR; TCRdb's version includes in-frame clones alone and lacks a portion of them. The table shows under 150,000 clones, with 70% to 90% occurring only once. The sample taken for sequencing was peripheral blood. These receptors were collected from a man in his sixties or seventies with active COVID-19.

The chain is built from TRBV13 and TRBJ2-2; D is possibly TRBD1 (6 bases). V was trimmed by 3 bases and J by 0 bases, leaving 8 bases between them. The CDR3 runs 15 residues. Germline CDR1 is PRHDT and CDR2 is FYEKMQ (reference sequence). DNA of the CDR3: TGTGCCAGCAGCTTTGGGACAACGAACACCGGGGAGCTGTTTTTT. This sequence encodes CASSFGTTNTGELFF.

The V gene is TRBV3-1 (or the pseudogene TRBV3-2), the J gene TRBJ1-3; D is perhaps TRBD1 (6 bases). V was pared by 2 bases and J by 1 base, with 12 bases between. The length of the CDR3 is 16 residues. Germline CDR1 is LGHDT and CDR2 is YNNKEL (reference sequence). Here the CDR3 DNA reads TGTGCCAGCAGCCAACCTAGGACAGCTTCTGGAAACACCATATATTTT. Amino acid sequence: CASSQPRTASGNTIYF.

Remarks on this clone: This sample also contains other DNA sequences that code for the same CDR3. The chain is built from TRBV7-2 and TRBJ2-5, with a weak D call TRBD2 (6 bases). Trimming left V 0 bases short and J 5 bases short, with 10 bases between. The germline V gene has CDR1 SGHTA and CDR2 FQGNSA. This CDR3 is 14 amino acids long. The CDR3 region is CASSLAGGGETQYF. CDR3 in DNA: TGTGCCAGCAGCTTAGCGGGGGGTGGGGAGACCCAGTACTTC.

This chain joins TRBV6-2 or TRBV6-3 and TRBJ2-5; 7 positions agree with TRBD1. Germline V gene data show CDR1 as MNHEY and CDR2 as SVGEGT. Unmatched junction bases numbered 0, after V lost 0 bases and J lost 5 bases. This CDR3 region has 13 residues. The CDR3, as DNA: TGTGCCAGCAGTTACTCCAGGGGGGAGACCCAGTACTTC. Protein product: CASSYSRGETQYF.

This rearrangement joins TRBV5-4 to TRBJ2-5, with D unclear. Looked up from germline, CDR1 is SGHNT and CDR2 is YYREEE (reference sequence). CDR3 length equals 13 residues. V dropped 1 base and J dropped 2 bases, with 6 bases sitting between them. The CDR3 loop is CASSLIQQETQYF. DNA for the CDR3: TGTGCCAGCAGCTTGATCCAGCAAGAGACCCAGTACTTC.

This chain joins TRBV29-1 and TRBJ2-7, with D unclear. The V end was cut by 6 bases, the J end by 3 bases, with 12 bases between. CDR1 SQVTM and CDR2 ANQGSEA come from the germline V gene. This CDR3 contains 12 residues. The CDR3 spells CSVSFGRYEQYF. CDR3 nucleotides: TGCAGCGTCTCTTTTGGGCGCTACGAGCAGTACTTC.